A selection of T cell receptor beta chains follows, all from one sample in a study of blood T cell repertoires in COVID-19. Repertoires were generated with immunoSEQ multiplex PCR, while TCRdb's copy carries only in-frame clones and drops some. Of about 51,000 clones listed, 75% to 95% are singletons. The source material was peripheral blood. The receptors stem from a man aged 45-65 years with acute or convalescent COVID-19. The conserved cysteine and the conserved F or W are not part of the CDR3 here. A D gene is named only where the DNA matches it firmly.

v_gene	j_gene	d_gene	CDR3aa
TRBV5-1	TRBJ2-3	NA	ASSFSTDTQY
TRBV7-8	TRBJ2-1	TRBD2	ASSFGLAGGLFNEQF
TRBV5-5	TRBJ1-1	NA	ATGRGTGTEAF
TRBV3-1/TRBV3-2	TRBJ1-3	TRBD1	ASSQDGGTGGNTIY
TRBV7-9	TRBJ2-2	NA	ASSLGGLANTGELF
TRBV5-4	TRBJ1-1	NA	ASSFPGRMNTEAF
TRBV18	TRBJ1-6	TRBD1	ASSPGTGATSPLH
TRBV20-1	TRBJ1-2	NA	SAGRGDGYT
TRBV24-1	TRBJ2-7	TRBD1	ATSGADREQY
TRBV5-8	TRBJ1-5	NA	ATAGGAGNFGNQPQH
TRBV28	TRBJ1-1	NA	ASSPPVGQGAGRTTF
TRBV14	TRBJ2-7	TRBD1	ASSQGDRDPHEQY
TRBV2	TRBJ2-4	TRBD2	ASSATSVKDIQY
TRBV1	TRBJ1-3	NA	TSSPGEGERNTIY
TRBV27	TRBJ2-7	NA	ASSPDSGEQY
TRBV30	TRBJ2-7	TRBD2	AWSVRLAGGGGEQY
TRBV28	TRBJ2-3	TRBD1	ASRDARIDRDSTDTQY
TRBV19	TRBJ1-1	NA	ASSNWESTEAF
TRBV9	TRBJ1-1	TRBD1	ASSGPPRQGRLDTEAF
TRBV15	TRBJ2-3	NA	ATSRGGEDTQY